The next 13 T cell receptor beta chains were all read from a single sample in a study of shared clonotypes between healthy human individuals. TCRdb keeps only in-frame clones here, not all; method: immunoSEQ multiplex PCR. Of 1,100,000 or so clones listed, roughly 74% are singletons. The specimen sequenced was memory CD4+ T cells from PBMCs. The subset is: CD45RA-negative fraction. Receptors were obtained from a man in his late teens or twenties in good health. Some clones in this sample may be carry-over from other donors' samples.

The V call is TRBV4-1, the J call TRBJ2-2; tentatively, D is TRBD2 (6 bases). V dropped 1 base and J dropped 7 bases, with 13 bases sitting between them. The CDR3 sequence is 15 residues long. Germline CDR1 and CDR2: MGHRA and YSYEKL. The CDR3 coding sequence is TGCGCCAGCAGCCAAGGCGGGAATGCAGGCGGGGAGCTGTTTTTT. It codes for CASSQGGNAGGELFF.

CDR3 region: CASKLSHEQYF. The CDR3 coding sequence is TGTGCCAGCAAGTTGTCCCACGAGCAGTACTTC. The genes are TRBV14 and TRBJ2-7, with D uncertain. The germline gives CDR1 SGHDN, CDR2 FVKESK. Trimming took 7 bases from V and 5 from J, leaving 9 bases between them. The CDR3 is 11 amino acids.

The V gene is TRBV2, the J gene TRBJ2-5, with 10 nucleotides matching TRBD1. CDR1 is SNHLY, CDR2 FYNNEI, per germline. With V trimmed by 6 bases and J by 3 bases, 1 base remained unmatched. The CDR3 spans 13 residues. The DNA of the CDR3 is TGTGCCAGCAGAGGGACAGGGGAAGAGACCCAGTACTTC. As protein: CASRGTGEETQYF.

This clone was observed once. The chain links TRBV14 to TRBJ2-1; D is perhaps TRBD2 (6 bases). The CDR3 length is 15 residues. From germline, CDR1 is SGHDN and CDR2 FVKESK. The ends were cut back, 1 base at V and 9 bases at J, with 16 bases in the middle. The CDR3 nucleotides are TGTGCCAGCAGCCAAGGAGGACGGGAGCTTAGTGAGCAGTTCTTC. Protein product: CASSQGGRELSEQFF.

CDR3 sequence: CASSSVGETQYF. For the CDR3, the DNA is TGTGCCAGCAGTTCAGTCGGAGAGACCCAGTACTTC. This sequence joins TRBV6-6 and TRBJ2-5; D gene unclear. This CDR3 region has 12 residues. The V gene lost 4 bases and the J gene lost 4 bases, with 7 bases spanning the gap. CDR1 is MNHNY and CDR2 is SVGAGI in the germline V gene (reference sequence).

The rearrangement uses TRBV29-1 and TRBJ2-3, with D perhaps matching TRBD1 (6 bases). CDR3 length equals 13 residues. Deletions cut 6 bases from V and 2 bases from J, with 12 bases between. Germline-derived CDR1 and CDR2 are SQVTM and ANQGSEA. The CDR3 DNA follows: TGCAGCGTAAAAAGACAGGACACAGATACGCAGTATTTT. It translates to CSVKRQDTDTQYF.

V and J are TRBV6-6 and TRBJ1-1, with D possibly TRBD1 on 6 matching bases. The V gene lost 4 bases and the J gene lost 4 bases, with 10 bases spanning the gap. The length of the CDR3 is 13 residues. The germline V gene encodes CDR1 MNHNY and CDR2 SVGAGI (reference sequence). Here the CDR3 reads CASSFTGLTEAFF. DNA for the CDR3: TGTGCCAGCAGTTTTACAGGGCTCACTGAAGCTTTCTTT.

The chain joins TRBV28 to TRBJ2-5; 9 bases are shared with TRBD2. This CDR3 has 17 residues. J was trimmed by 3 bases and V by 5 bases; bases with no gene match: 13. Germline V gene lookup returns CDR1 MDHEN and CDR2 SYDVKM. This CDR3 reads CASSLQGGLAGKETQYF. In nucleotides, the CDR3 is TGTGCCAGCAGTCTACAAGGAGGGCTAGCGGGAAAAGAGACCCAGTACTTC. The variable domain in full, with the rest retrieved from reference TRBV28 and TRBJ2-5, is DVKVTQSSRYLVKRTGEKVFLECVQDMDHENMFWYRQDPGLGLRLIYFSYDVKMKEKGDIPEGYSVSREKKERFSLILESASTNQTSMYLCASSLQGGLAGKETQYFGPGTRLLVL.

This chain connects TRBV6-1 to TRBJ2-3, with D unclear. Trimming left V 7 bases short and J 1 base short, with 15 bases between. Germline V CDR1 and CDR2: MNHNS, SASEGT. This CDR3 contains 15 residues. CDR3 residues: CASTSRTSGTDTQYF. The CDR3 bases are TGTGCCAGCACCTCAAGGACGTCTGGCACAGATACGCAGTATTTT.

This clone was seen a single time. This chain uses TRBV7-9 with TRBJ1-4; maybe TRBD1 (5 bases). Trimming took 2 bases from V and 7 from J, leaving 8 bases between them. Germline CDR1 reads SEHNR; CDR2 reads FQNEAQ (reference sequence). The CDR3 is made up of 13 amino acids. The CDR3 loop is CASSLLGGEKLFF. The CDR3 DNA reads TGTGCCAGCAGCTTACTGGGGGGTGAAAAACTGTTTTTT.

V is TRBV12-5 and J is TRBJ1-1, with D uncertain. V lost 6 bases and J 2 bases, leaving 13 bases between the germline ends. The CDR3 is 14 amino acids. CDR1 LGHNT and CDR2 FRNRAP come from the germline V gene. CDR3 region: CASGTRATNTEAFF. The CDR3 DNA sequence: TGTGCTAGTGGAACCCGGGCCACCAACACTGAAGCTTTCTTT.

The J gene is TRBJ2-6, the V gene TRBV11-2; D is possibly TRBD2 (6 bases). Per the germline V gene, CDR1 is SGHAT and CDR2 is FQNNGV. This CDR3 spans 19 amino acids. Trimming shortened V by 4 bases and J by 0 bases, and 19 bases separated the two germline ends. CDR3 DNA: TGTGCCAGCAGCTCCCACCTAGCGCCCCTTTTCTCTGGGGCCAACGTCCTGACTTTC. Its protein product is CASSSHLAPLFSGANVLTF.

There are a few counts of this clone. The rearrangement links TRBV15 to TRBJ2-7; D possibly corresponds to TRBD1 (6 bases). Between the trimmed V and J ends, which lost 1 base and 0 bases, there was a span of 10 bases. Per germline, CDR1 LNHNV and CDR2 YYDKDF (reference sequence). The CDR3 extends over 15 amino acids. CDR3 loop: CATSRGGTNSYEQYF. DNA for the CDR3: TGTGCCACCAGCAGAGGAGGGACAAACTCCTACGAGCAGTACTTC. The full variable domain, rest sourced from reference TRBV15 and TRBJ2-7, is DAMVIQNPRYQVTQFGKPVTLSCSQTLNHNVMYWYQQKSSQAPKLLFHYYDKDFNNEADTPDNFQSRRPNTSFCFLDIRSPGLGDTAMYLCATSRGGTNSYEQYFGPGTRLTVT.